The entry that follows covers one T cell receptor (beta chain) sequence. This sample also contains other DNA sequences that code for the same CDR3. Original analysis: Amplification of reference gene primers provided the estimated nucleated cell counts. Measured with immunoSEQ multiplex PCR; TCRdb has only the in-frame clones, and not every one. V and J calls and clone size come straight from that table; D and trimming were deduced from the DNA. The top ten clones hold 18% of a sample with about 60,000 clones, 85% to 90% of them seen once. The record originates from a study of blood T cell repertoires in COVID-19. The CDR3 length is 15 residues. V shed 5 bases and J 1 base; nucleotides not matched to a gene: 4. The germline V gene has CDR1 SGHTA and CDR2 FQGTGA.

The chain couples TRBV7-3 to TRBJ2-2; 7 bases agree with TRBD1. The material sequenced was peripheral blood. The receptor comes from a woman of 80 years or more with active COVID-19. The chain's CDR3 is CASSLRQGNTGELFF. CDR3 nucleotides: TGTGCCAGCAGCCTCCGACAGGGGAACACCGGGGAGCTGTTTTTT.